The 24 T cell receptor beta chains below all came from one sample that was sequenced in a study of beta chain features in type 1 diabetes. All of the isolated RNA was reverse transcribed, so expressed TCRB transcripts were sequenced. Sequencing used immunoSEQ multiplex PCR; TCRdb keeps in-frame clones, though not all of them. Of 900,000 or so clones in the sample, 17% were seen once. The sample consisted of naive CD4+ T cells from blood. These receptors were obtained from a woman aged 18-30 years in good health.

The chain uses TRBV11-2 and TRBJ2-3; TRBD2 matches at 10 bases. Per the germline V gene, CDR1 is SGHAT and CDR2 is FQNNGV. The CDR3 is made up of 15 amino acids. The V gene end was trimmed by 5 bases and the J gene end by 1 base; junction bases not matched to a gene: 3. Written as DNA, the CDR3 is TGTGCCAGCAGCCCCCTAGCGGGGGGCACAGATACGCAGTATTTT. Its protein product is CASSPLAGGTDTQYF.

This clone was detected only a few times. This chain connects TRBV11-1 to TRBJ2-1; 9 bases are a match to TRBD2. The ends lost 3 bases at V and 15 bases at J; junction bases unmatched: 3. This CDR3 has 11 amino acids. Germline V gives CDR1 SGHAT, CDR2 FQDESV (reference sequence). The CDR3 coding sequence is TGTGCCAGCAGCTTGGCGGGAGGGCCGTTCTTC. Translation: CASSLAGGPFF.

Only a few counts were recorded for this clone. The J gene is TRBJ2-5, the V gene TRBV7-2; 7 bases match TRBD1. Germline V gene sequence: CDR1 SGHTA, CDR2 FQGNSA. The CDR3 runs 16 residues. J gave up 5 bases and V 5 bases, and 14 bases lay outside the gene matches. CDR3 nucleotides: TGTGCCAGCAGCACCAGACAGGGTCTGACTTTTGAGACCCAGTACTTC. This sequence encodes CASSTRQGLTFETQYF. Complete variable domain (other parts from reference TRBV7-2 and TRBJ2-5): GAGVSQSPSNKVTEKGKDVELRCDPISGHTALYWYRQSLGQGLEFLIYFQGNSAPDKSGLPSDRFSAERTGGSVSTLTIQRTQQEDSAVYLCASSTRQGLTFETQYFGPGTRLLVL.

The chain recombines TRBV4-1 with TRBJ2-7; D might be TRBD1 or TRBD2, each matching 5 bases. The V gene's germline CDR1 is MGHRA and CDR2 YSYEKL. This CDR3 comprises 15 residues. V gave up 2 bases and J gave up 0 bases, with 11 bases separating them. The CDR3 DNA follows: TGCGCCAGCAGCCAAACCGGGACCAGCTCCTACGAGCAGTACTTC. Translating it yields CASSQTGTSSYEQYF.

V is TRBV9 and J is TRBJ2-3, with a tentative D call TRBD2 (6 bases). The germline CDR1 and CDR2 sequences are SGDLS and YYNGEE. Trimming left V 1 base short and J 6 bases short, with 12 bases between. The CDR3 has 14 residues. CDR3 sequence reads: CASSVTAGRDTQYF. As DNA, the CDR3 is TGTGCCAGCAGCGTAACGGCGGGACGGGATACGCAGTATTTT.

This clone has a handful of counts. This chain links TRBV5-4 with TRBJ2-1, with D perhaps matching TRBD1 (5 bases). There are 16 residues in the CDR3. V lost 0 bases and J 0 bases, leaving 10 bases between the germline ends. Germline V gives CDR1 SGHNT, CDR2 YYREEE (reference sequence). This CDR3 reads CASSLAGLSSYNEQFF. The CDR3 nucleotides are TGTGCCAGCAGCTTGGCAGGGCTGAGCTCCTACAATGAGCAGTTCTTC.

The chain links TRBV2 to TRBJ1-2; D gene unclear. This CDR3 has 11 residues. V was clipped by 8 bases and J by 2 bases, with 6 bases between them. Germline V gives CDR1 SNHLY, CDR2 FYNNEI. The CDR3 region is CASGLNYGYTF. In nucleotides, the CDR3 is TGTGCCAGCGGCCTCAACTATGGCTACACCTTC.

This clone turned up a few times. The rearrangement joins TRBV11-1 to TRBJ2-6, with D uncertain. The V gene lost 5 bases and the J gene lost 6 bases, with 5 bases spanning the gap. This CDR3 region has 12 residues. The V gene's germline CDR1 is SGHAT and CDR2 FQDESV (reference sequence). The CDR3 DNA reads TGTGCCAGCAGCCGCCAGGCCAACGTCCTGACTTTC. The encoded protein is CASSRQANVLTF.

This rearrangement joins TRBV7-9 to TRBJ1-1; D remains unclear. CDR1 SEHNR and CDR2 FQNEAQ come from the germline V gene (reference sequence). This CDR3 is built from 14 residues. With 3 bases removed from V and 5 bases from J, the gap between germline ends came to 13 bases. The CDR3 loop reads CASSLRRWGTEAFF. The CDR3 coding sequence is TGTGCCAGCAGCTTGCGTCGGTGGGGAACTGAAGCTTTCTTT.

The table lists this clone with many counts. The chain couples TRBV10-3 to TRBJ2-1; D perhaps matches TRBD1 (6 bases). From germline, CDR1 is ENHRY and CDR2 SYGVKD. The CDR3 extends over 16 amino acids. With 4 bases removed from V and 4 bases from J, the gap between germline ends came to 17 bases. The CDR3 protein is CAISGQGPRGYNEQFF. CDR3 bases: TGTGCCATCAGTGGTCAGGGGCCGAGGGGGTACAATGAGCAGTTCTTC.

This clone was recorded a few times. The V call is TRBV7-8, the J call TRBJ2-3, with a tentative D call TRBD2 (6 bases). Trimming pared 4 bases from V and 7 bases from J, leaving 18 bases between. Germline CDR1 and CDR2: SGHVS and FQNEAQ. There are 15 residues in the CDR3. Here the CDR3 reads CASSSRDSRKNTQYF. The DNA of the CDR3 is TGTGCCAGCAGCTCCCGGGACTCCCGAAAAAATACGCAGTATTTT.

This clone was counted a few times. This chain uses TRBV19 with TRBJ2-5; perhaps TRBD2 as D (6 bases). This CDR3 has 15 amino acids. CDR1 is LNHDA, CDR2 SQIVND, per germline (reference sequence). V shed 3 bases and J shed 1 base, with 12 bases lying between them. CDR3 in amino acids: CASSIWGLTQETQYF. The CDR3 coding sequence is TGTGCCAGTAGTATCTGGGGACTCACCCAAGAGACCCAGTACTTC.

This chain uses TRBV29-1 with TRBJ1-1, with D hard to call. V was clipped by 1 base and J by 11 bases, with 8 bases between them. From germline, CDR1 is SQVTM and CDR2 ANQGSEA. The CDR3 extends over 10 amino acids. CDR3 residues: CSVEGLRAFF. The CDR3 bases are TGCAGCGTTGAAGGATTACGGGCTTTCTTT.

Only a few counts were recorded for this clone. This chain uses TRBV13 with TRBJ2-2, with 10 bases identical to TRBD2. The trim removed 4 bases at V and 2 bases at J, leaving 4 bases unmatched. CDR3 size: 16 residues. CDR1 and CDR2 from the germline V gene are PRHDT and FYEKMQ (reference sequence). Here the CDR3 reads CASSSRTSGNTGELFF. The CDR3 coding sequence is TGTGCCAGCAGCTCTCGGACTAGCGGAAACACCGGGGAGCTGTTTTTT.

In its sample, this clone was seen a few times. This rearrangement joins TRBV9 to TRBJ2-7; D is uncertain. There are 13 residues in the CDR3. Germline CDR1 and CDR2: SGDLS and YYNGEE. Trimming shortened V by 3 bases and J by 5 bases, and 12 bases separated the two germline ends. The CDR3 bases are TGTGCCAGCAGCGAAGGAGTGGACCACGAGCAGTACTTC. It translates to CASSEGVDHEQYF.

This clone was detected a few times. The gene calls are TRBV14 and TRBJ2-5; a possible D gene is TRBD2 (6 bases). V lost 3 bases to trimming and J lost 1 base, with 24 bases between them. The CDR3 is made up of 19 amino acids. Germline V gives CDR1 SGHDN, CDR2 FVKESK. The CDR3 nucleotides read TGTGCCAGCAGCCATGTTCTTTCCGGCACTAGCCGATTCCAAGAGACCCAGTACTTC. It specifies CASSHVLSGTSRFQETQYF.

The DNA for the CDR3 is TGTGCCAGCAGCGAAAGGGGACAACTGAACACTGAAGCTTTCTTT. Its protein product is CASSERGQLNTEAFF. The chain carries TRBV5-6 and TRBJ1-1; possibly TRBD1 for D (6 bases). The germline V gene has CDR1 SGHDT and CDR2 YYEEEE. The CDR3 runs to 15 residues. V lost 4 bases, J lost 0 bases, and 13 bases lay in between.

This chain connects TRBV25-1 to TRBJ2-1; D uncertain. CDR1 is MGHDK, CDR2 SYGVNS, per germline. The CDR3 is made up of 13 amino acids. Trimming left V 4 bases short and J 2 bases short, with 6 bases between. The CDR3 coding sequence is TGTGCCAGCAGTGCAGAAACCTACAATGAGCAGTTCTTC. Its protein is CASSAETYNEQFF.

In this sample, this clone turned up a few times. The chain couples TRBV4-2 to TRBJ1-2, with 7 bases identical to TRBD1. Germline loops: CDR1 LGHNA, CDR2 YNFKEQ. Unmatched junction bases numbered 4, after V lost 2 bases and J lost 4 bases. The CDR3 is 14 residues long. Here the CDR3 reads CASSQTTGFYGYTF. The CDR3 DNA reads TGTGCCAGCAGCCAAACGACAGGGTTCTATGGCTACACCTTC.

This clone turned up a few times. The sample has other DNA sequences that encode this CDR3 too. V and J are TRBV28 and TRBJ2-2; D gene uncertain. Trimming removed 2 bases from V and 1 base from J, with 5 bases in between. The CDR3 contains 14 residues. Germline V gene lookup returns CDR1 MDHEN and CDR2 SYDVKM. The CDR3 nucleotides read TGTGCCAGCAGTTTAGGGTGGAACACCGGGGAGCTGTTTTTT. This codes for CASSLGWNTGELFF.

V usage is TRBV4-3 and J usage is TRBJ2-1, with a tentative D call TRBD2 (5 bases). The V end was cut by 4 bases, the J end by 1 base, with 14 bases between. Germline CDR1 is LGHNA and CDR2 is YSLEER. The CDR3 totals 16 residues. Written as DNA, the CDR3 is TGCGCCAGCAGCCGCGGACTCGATCCATCCTACAATGAGCAGTTCTTC. Protein: CASSRGLDPSYNEQFF.

This clone was seen a few times. The chain joins TRBV4-2 to TRBJ1-4; the D is unclear. V was cut by 1 base and J by 8 bases, with 11 bases left in between. Germline V gene data show CDR1 as LGHNA and CDR2 as YNFKEQ. The CDR3 is 14 residues long. In DNA form, the CDR3 reads TGTGCCAGCAGCCAAGGAGGCAGGCCGGAAAAACTGTTTTTT. Amino acids: CASSQGGRPEKLFF.

V usage is TRBV6-9 and J usage is TRBJ2-1; TRBD2 agrees at 10 bases. The V and J ends lost 0 bases and 8 bases, in that order; junction bases with no gene match: 4. In germline, CDR1 is MNHGY, CDR2 SVAAGI. CDR3 length: 15 amino acids. CDR3 region: CASSYSSSGSYEQFF. The CDR3 DNA follows: TGTGCCAGCAGTTATTCCTCTAGCGGGAGTTATGAGCAGTTCTTC.

This clone was picked up a small number of times. The CDR3 nucleotides read TGTGCCAGCAGCTTTTCCGCGGTAGTTGGCTACACCTTC. This codes for CASSFSAVVGYTF. This rearrangement joins TRBV7-2 to TRBJ1-2; D gene unclear. V lost 3 bases, J lost 7 bases, and 12 bases lay in between. The CDR3 runs to 13 residues. CDR1 is SGHTA and CDR2 is FQGNSA in the germline V gene.